Following are 21 T cell receptor beta chains from one sample sequenced in a study of cytomegalovirus exposure and HLA in healthy donors. Clones were sequenced by immunoSEQ multiplex PCR, and TCRdb holds only the in-frame ones, with some missing. The sample includes fewer than 350,000 clones, roughly 88% of them seen just once. Sequenced sample: PBMCs. These receptor sequences come from a woman between 18 and 30 years old in good health and CMV-seronegative.

The chain is built from TRBV27 and TRBJ2-1, with TRBD2 identical over 8 bases. The CDR3 runs to 16 residues. Trimming at V came to 0 bases and at J to 4 bases, leaving 5 bases not matched to a gene. The germline gives CDR1 MNHEY, CDR2 SMNVEV (reference sequence). The CDR3 region has the DNA TGTGCCAGCAGTTTATCGGTGTTAGCGGGGTACAATGAGCAGTTCTTC. Translated: CASSLSVLAGYNEQFF.

This chain links TRBV14 with TRBJ1-5, with 7 positions matching TRBD1. J gave up 5 bases and V 4 bases, and 2 bases lay outside the gene matches. Germline V gene sequence: CDR1 SGHDN, CDR2 FVKESK. CDR3 length: 13 amino acids. The CDR3 region has the DNA TGTGCCAGCAGCCTACAGGGGCATCAGCCCCAGCATTTT. It specifies CASSLQGHQPQHF.

The chain links TRBV9 to TRBJ1-5, with 10 bases lining up with TRBD1. V shed 4 bases and J 4 bases; nucleotides not matched to a gene: 5. The CDR3 contains 15 residues. In germline, CDR1 is SGDLS, CDR2 YYNGEE. This chain's CDR3 is CASSRTGGPNQPQHF. Here the CDR3 DNA reads TGTGCCAGCAGCAGGACAGGGGGTCCGAATCAGCCCCAGCATTTT.

This clone was found once. J is TRBJ2-3 and V is TRBV7-2, with D hard to call. V lost 1 base, J lost 0 bases, and 11 bases lay in between. CDR3 length equals 16 residues. Per germline, CDR1 SGHTA and CDR2 FQGNSA. The CDR3 nucleotides read TGTGCCAGCAGCTTAGGAGTCATGTCTAGCACAGATACGCAGTATTTT. This encodes CASSLGVMSSTDTQYF.

The V and J genes are TRBV7-3 and TRBJ1-5; D not certain. The germline V and J ends were trimmed by 3 bases and 1 base, with 16 bases remaining between them. The CDR3 length is 17 residues. CDR1 and CDR2 from the germline V gene are SGHTA and FQGTGA. CDR3 bases: TGTGCCAGCAGCTTGGACTCTTTAAAAACAAGCAATCAGCCCCAGCATTTT. This encodes CASSLDSLKTSNQPQHF.

This rearrangement joins TRBV29-1 to TRBJ1-2; no definite D call. The CDR3 sequence is 14 residues long. CDR1 and CDR2 (germline): SQVTM, ANQGSEA. Trimming pared 4 bases from V and 4 bases from J, leaving 16 bases between. CDR3 in amino acids: CSVVPEGGFYGYTF. For the CDR3, the DNA is TGCAGCGTTGTCCCGGAAGGCGGGTTCTATGGCTACACCTTC.

The V and J genes are TRBV6-1 and TRBJ2-4; D ambiguous. The germline CDR1 and CDR2 sequences are MNHNS and SASEGT. Trimming took off 3 bases at V and 0 bases at J, with 9 bases between the two ends. The CDR3 is made up of 15 amino acids. CDR3 in amino acids: CASSDVRLAKNIQYF. CDR3 bases: TGTGCCAGCAGTGATGTCAGGCTAGCCAAAAACATTCAGTACTTC.

The V call is TRBV5-6, the J call TRBJ2-5; TRBD1 might be the D (5 bases). This CDR3 spans 14 amino acids. Germline V CDR1 and CDR2: SGHDT, YYEEEE. Trimming cost V 0 bases and J 7 bases, with 13 bases left between them. As DNA, the CDR3 is TGTGCCAGCAGCTTGGAGGGCACCCAGGGGACCCAGTACTTC. Its translation is CASSLEGTQGTQYF. Based on the CDR3 plus reference TRBV5-6 and TRBJ2-5, the full variable domain is DAGVTQSPTHLIKTRGQQVTLRCSPKSGHDTVSWYQQALGQGPQFIFQYYEEEERQRGNFPDRFSGHQFPNYSSELNVNALLLGDSALYLCASSLEGTQGTQYFGPGTRLLVL.

The V gene is TRBV27, the J gene TRBJ1-1, with D possibly matching TRBD1 (5 bases). Germline V gene lookup returns CDR1 MNHEY and CDR2 SMNVEV (reference sequence). This CDR3 has 12 amino acids. V lost 7 bases and J 4 bases, leaving 10 bases between the germline ends. CDR3 loop: CASTSGGTEAFF. CDR3 in DNA: TGTGCCAGCACCTCGGGGGGCACTGAAGCTTTCTTT.

V and J are TRBV18 and TRBJ1-2, with 8 bases that match TRBD1. With V trimmed by 0 bases and J by 4 bases, 13 bases remained unmatched. The CDR3 covers 18 residues. Per germline, CDR1 KGHSH and CDR2 LQKENI. The CDR3 DNA sequence: TGTGCCAGCTCACCACCCGGGACAGGCACAGGGGACGGCTATGGCTACACCTTC. This sequence encodes CASSPPGTGTGDGYGYTF.

The chain couples TRBV5-6 to TRBJ2-3; D perhaps matches TRBD2 (6 bases). Trimming took 0 bases from V and 14 from J, leaving 13 bases between them. There are 12 residues in the CDR3. Germline V lookup: CDR1 SGHDT, CDR2 YYEEEE. CDR3 DNA sequence: TGTGCCAGCAGCTTGGTAGAATCGGGAGCGTATTTT. Its protein product is CASSLVESGAYF.

This rearrangement joins TRBV29-1 to TRBJ1-1; maybe TRBD1 (5 bases). The CDR3 is made up of 12 amino acids. Trimming shortened V by 1 base and J by 6 bases, and 9 bases separated the two germline ends. Germline lookup yields CDR1 SQVTM and CDR2 ANQGSEA. The CDR3 nucleotides read TGCAGCGTTGAAGCCAGGGTATCTGAAGCTTTCTTT. Protein sequence: CSVEARVSEAFF.

The chain combines TRBV10-3 with TRBJ1-4; 10 bases align to TRBD1. Trimming cost V 6 bases and J 5 bases; bases outside gene matches: 3. The CDR3 sequence is 14 residues long. The germline CDR1 and CDR2 sequences are ENHRY and SYGVKD. The CDR3 coding sequence is TGTGCCATCAGCGGGACAGGGGAGAATGAAAAACTGTTTTTT. Protein sequence: CAISGTGENEKLFF.

The chain employs TRBV7-2 and TRBJ2-1; 7 bases line up with TRBD2. The CDR3 contains 13 residues. J gave up 8 bases and V 3 bases, and 4 bases lay outside the gene matches. Germline V gives CDR1 SGHTA, CDR2 FQGNSA. The CDR3 here is CASSFGTSDEQFF. The CDR3 nucleotides read TGTGCCAGCAGCTTTGGAACTAGCGATGAGCAGTTCTTC.

This chain uses TRBV28 with TRBJ1-4; the match to TRBD1 covers 9 bases. The CDR3 has 15 residues. Per the germline V gene, CDR1 is MDHEN and CDR2 is SYDVKM. With V trimmed by 5 bases and J by 8 bases, 9 bases remained unmatched. CDR3 sequence: CASSTSGTGKEKLFF. In DNA, the CDR3 is TGTGCCAGCAGTACCTCCGGGACAGGGAAAGAAAAACTGTTTTTT.

The rearrangement uses TRBV4-2 and TRBJ2-4; D not certain. CDR1 is LGHNA, CDR2 YNFKEQ, per germline. The CDR3 loop spans 15 amino acids. Trimming cost V 0 bases and J 1 base, with 7 bases left between them. The CDR3 region is CASSQDRVAKNIQYF. CDR3 in DNA: TGTGCCAGCAGCCAAGATCGAGTCGCCAAAAACATTCAGTACTTC.

V gene TRBV2 combines with J gene TRBJ1-3; TRBD1 might be the D (5 bases). The CDR3 loop spans 14 amino acids. V lost 2 bases and J 0 bases, leaving 5 bases between the germline ends. Germline assignment: CDR1 SNHLY and CDR2 FYNNEI. The CDR3 DNA follows: TGTGCCAGCAGTGAACAGGGCTCTGGAAACACCATATATTTT. Amino acid sequence: CASSEQGSGNTIYF.

The chain combines TRBV5-4 with TRBJ2-3; TRBD1 matches at 11 bases. The CDR3 runs to 16 residues. V dropped 3 bases and J dropped 1; count of bases not matched to a gene: 4. The germline V gene encodes CDR1 SGHNT and CDR2 YYREEE (reference sequence). As DNA, the CDR3 is TGTGCCAGCAGCTCAGGACAGGGGGCTGGCACAGATACGCAGTATTTT. Translating gives CASSSGQGAGTDTQYF. Full variable domain (outside the CDR3, taken from reference TRBV5-4 and TRBJ2-3): ETGVTQSPTHLIKTRGQQVTLRCSSQSGHNTVSWYQQALGQGPQFIFQYYREEENGRGNFPPRFSGLQFPNYSSELNVNALELDDSALYLCASSSGQGAGTDTQYFGPGTRLTVL.

The V and J genes are TRBV19 and TRBJ2-3, with D unresolved. The germline V and J ends were trimmed by 8 bases and 4 bases, with 22 bases remaining between them. The germline V gene has CDR1 LNHDA and CDR2 SQIVND (reference sequence). CDR3 length equals 16 residues. The CDR3 nucleotides read TGTGCCAGTTCCTCGAATTCCCGTAGCAGATCAGATACGCAGTATTTT. Protein: CASSSNSRSRSDTQYF.

This clone has a single count. CDR3 sequence reads: CASSLGQASGANVLTF. The CDR3 DNA sequence: TGTGCCAGCAGTCTCGGACAGGCCTCTGGGGCCAACGTCCTGACTTTC. The rearrangement links TRBV28 to TRBJ2-6; 7 bases map to TRBD1. The germline CDR1 and CDR2 sequences are MDHEN and SYDVKM. The ends lost 5 bases at V and 0 bases at J; junction bases unmatched: 4. The length of the CDR3 is 16 residues.

The rearrangement uses TRBV10-2 and TRBJ2-7, with 9 bases matching TRBD1. Germline V CDR1 and CDR2: WSHSY, SAAADI. The CDR3 is made up of 17 amino acids. With V trimmed by 0 bases and J by 1 base, 7 bases remained unmatched. CDR3 DNA: TGCGCCAGCAGTGAGTCCGGGGTTGGGACAGGGTCCTACGAGCAGTACTTC. This encodes CASSESGVGTGSYEQYF.